This T cell receptor (beta chain) was recovered during a study of identical twins. Study findings and constraints: It was possible that invariant MAIT and iNKT cells partly confounded the zero-insertion analyses.

Each CDR3 protein gets one entry after TCRdb re-called the 5' RACE reads with MiXCR. Of around 570,000 distinct CDR3 sequences in the sample, approximately 10% are singletons; the top ten hold under 3%. Worth noting for this clonotype: Its target is not known.

Germline V gene lookup returns CDR1 SQVTM and CDR2 ANQGSEA. The V end lost 4 bases, the J end lost 7 bases, and 16 bases lay between the germline ends. CDR3 length: 14 residues. The same sample was also studied in work on yellow fever vaccine responses in identical twins.

This chain links TRBV29-1 with TRBJ2-2; D possibly corresponds to TRBD2 (6 bases). Sample: PBMCs. The TCR sequence derives from a woman in her late teens or twenties in good health. The CDR3 DNA is TGCAGCGTTGTTATGCGACTAGGGAGCGGGGAGCTGTTTTTT. Protein sequence: CSVVMRLGSGELFF.